This entry lists 26 T cell receptor beta chains sequenced from one sample in a study of PD-1 blockade in mismatch repair-deficient tumors. Using immunoSEQ multiplex PCR, the repertoire was profiled, and TCRdb retains in-frame clones only, with some absent. The sample yields about 100,000 clones, 65% to 85% seen once. Sequences were derived from peripheral blood, sampled less than 37 weeks after starting pembrolizumab. The receptors shown here come from an adult with mismatch repair-deficient cancer.

The V gene is TRBV9, the J gene TRBJ2-7, with TRBD1 identical over 11 bases. CDR1 and CDR2 (germline): SGDLS, YYNGEE. V gave up 2 bases and J gave up 4 bases; unmatched junction bases: 20. The CDR3 contains 20 residues. The CDR3 nucleotides read TGTGCCAGCAGCGTTACCAGGACAGGGGGCTGGCTAGCGGCCTCATACGAGCAGTACTTC. Its translation: CASSVTRTGGWLAASYEQYF.

The chain is built from TRBV27 and TRBJ1-2; tentatively, D is TRBD1 (6 bases). With 2 bases removed from V and 5 bases from J, the gap between germline ends came to 15 bases. This CDR3 comprises 15 residues. Germline lookup yields CDR1 MNHEY and CDR2 SMNVEV (reference sequence). The chain's CDR3 is CASSLGWGQGYGYTF. In DNA form, the CDR3 reads TGTGCCAGCAGTTTAGGGTGGGGGCAGGGGTATGGCTACACCTTC.

V and J are TRBV10-3 and TRBJ2-1; 13 nucleotides align to TRBD2. The CDR3 is made up of 15 amino acids. Germline V gene lookup returns CDR1 ENHRY and CDR2 SYGVKD. The trim removed 8 bases at V and 7 bases at J, leaving 8 bases unmatched. The CDR3 sequence: CAIGTRTSGSNEQFF. The CDR3, as DNA: TGTGCCATCGGAACACGGACTAGCGGGAGTAATGAGCAGTTCTTC.

The chain carries TRBV7-8 and TRBJ2-5; D may be TRBD2 (5 bases). The germline V and J ends were trimmed by 5 bases and 5 bases, with 18 bases remaining between them. CDR1 SGHVS and CDR2 FQNEAQ come from the germline V gene. The CDR3 consists of 15 residues. The CDR3 sequence: CASSPRVGISETQYF. The CDR3 DNA reads TGTGCCAGCAGCCCCCGAGTCGGGATTTCGGAGACCCAGTACTTC.

This chain connects TRBV27 to TRBJ1-5, with D hard to call. This CDR3 contains 14 residues. V was clipped by 0 bases and J by 2 bases, with 5 bases between them. CDR1 and CDR2 (germline): MNHEY, SMNVEV (reference sequence). DNA of the CDR3: TGTGCCAGCAGTTTATCCCCCGGCAATCAGCCCCAGCATTTT. Encoded protein: CASSLSPGNQPQHF.

This sequence joins TRBV9 and TRBJ2-3; tentatively, D is TRBD1 or TRBD2 (5 bases each). The germline V gene has CDR1 SGDLS and CDR2 YYNGEE. V lost 3 bases to trimming and J lost 4 bases, with 12 bases between them. This CDR3 contains 14 residues. CDR3 bases: TGTGCCAGCAGCGCGGGACCTCCCGCAGATACGCAGTATTTT. This sequence encodes CASSAGPPADTQYF.

This sequence joins TRBV19 and TRBJ1-1, with 7 bases aligning to TRBD1. V trimming: 3 bases; J trimming: 7 bases; junction bases outside the gene matches: 5. There are 13 residues in the CDR3. The V gene's germline CDR1 is LNHDA and CDR2 SQIVND (reference sequence). CDR3 coding DNA: TGTGCCAGTAGTATCTACGGGGACAGTGAAGCTTTCTTT. Translated, it gives CASSIYGDSEAFF.

This chain joins TRBV19 and TRBJ1-1; no clear D. The CDR3 is made up of 14 amino acids. V was clipped by 2 bases and J by 2 bases, with 9 bases between them. Germline values: CDR1 LNHDA, CDR2 SQIVND (reference sequence). The CDR3 DNA reads TGTGCCAGTAGTATAATGTCGGCAAACACTGAAGCTTTCTTT. It specifies CASSIMSANTEAFF.

The chain combines TRBV5-1 with TRBJ2-1, with 9 bases matching TRBD1. The germline V gene encodes CDR1 SGHRS and CDR2 YFSETQ. The trim removed 4 bases at V and 3 bases at J, leaving 5 bases unmatched. This CDR3 region has 15 residues. CDR3 sequence (DNA): TGCGCCAGCAGCCCCCGGGACAGGGACTACAATGAGCAGTTCTTC. It yields the protein CASSPRDRDYNEQFF.

The rearrangement links TRBV9 to TRBJ2-1, with TRBD2 as a possible D gene (7 bases). Between the trimmed V and J ends, which lost 0 bases and 1 base, there was a span of 14 bases. The CDR3 runs 17 residues. CDR1 and CDR2 (germline): SGDLS, YYNGEE. This CDR3 is CASSVEGGGPSYNEQFF. CDR3 nucleotides: TGTGCCAGCAGCGTAGAAGGGGGAGGGCCATCCTACAATGAGCAGTTCTTC.

The chain links TRBV5-5 to TRBJ1-1; D is ambiguous. The CDR3 is 13 amino acids. V was clipped by 3 bases and J by 1 base, with 7 bases between them. Germline V gene sequence: CDR1 SGHKS, CDR2 YYEKEE (reference sequence). The CDR3 coding sequence is TGTGCCAGCAGCTACGACCCGAACACTGAAGCTTTCTTT. This encodes CASSYDPNTEAFF. Supplemented by reference TRBV5-5 and TRBJ1-1, the full variable domain reads DAGVTQSPTHLIKTRGQQVTLRCSPISGHKSVSWYQQVLGQGPQFIFQYYEKEERGRGNFPDRFSARQFPNYSSELNVNALLLGDSALYLCASSYDPNTEAFFGQGTRLTVV.

The V gene is TRBV11-2, the J gene TRBJ2-7; 11 bases align to TRBD1. The CDR3 consists of 15 residues. The germline gives CDR1 SGHAT, CDR2 FQNNGV. V shed 1 base, J shed 4 bases, and the junction held 3 bases outside the gene matches. The CDR3 DNA is TGTGCCAGCAGCTTAGCCCGGGACAGGGGGTACGAGCAGTACTTC. Amino acid sequence: CASSLARDRGYEQYF. The complete variable domain, with remaining parts taken from reference TRBV11-2 and TRBJ2-7, reads EAGVAQSPRYKIIEKRQSVAFWCNPISGHATLYWYQQILGQGPKLLIQFQNNGVVDDSQLPKDRFSAERLKGVDSTLKIQPAKLEDSAVYLCASSLARDRGYEQYFGPGTRLTVT.

This clone was seen only a few times. The chain joins TRBV4-2 to TRBJ2-1, with 11 positions matching TRBD2. The CDR3 contains 15 residues. The junction had 6 bases not matched to a gene; V was cut back by 2 bases and J by 9 bases. Germline CDR1 reads LGHNA; CDR2 reads YNFKEQ. In nucleotides, the CDR3 is TGTGCCAGCAGCCAACAGACTAGCGGGGCACCTGAGCAGTTCTTC. It encodes CASSQQTSGAPEQFF.

There are a few counts of this clone. CDR3 amino acids: CASSLARDRSYEQYF. As DNA, the CDR3 is TGTGCCAGCAGTTTGGCCCGGGACCGATCCTACGAGCAGTACTTC. The chain joins TRBV27 to TRBJ2-7, with D perhaps given as TRBD1 or TRBD2 (5 bases each). This CDR3 has 15 amino acids. The V gene's germline CDR1 is MNHEY and CDR2 SMNVEV (reference sequence). The V gene lost 3 bases and the J gene lost 1 base, with 13 bases spanning the gap.

The chain recombines TRBV5-8 with TRBJ1-1; D may be TRBD1 (6 bases). Germline-derived CDR1 and CDR2 are SGHTS and YDEGEE. V dropped 2 bases and J dropped 3 bases, with 14 bases sitting between them. CDR3 length equals 15 residues. The DNA of the CDR3 is TGTGCCAGCAGCTTAGGACAGAGGGTACACACTGAAGCTTTCTTT. Translating it yields CASSLGQRVHTEAFF.

The V call is TRBV27, the J call TRBJ2-7; D may be TRBD1 (6 bases). The CDR3 extends over 14 amino acids. V lost 5 bases to trimming and J lost 2 bases, with 13 bases between them. The germline V gene has CDR1 MNHEY and CDR2 SMNVEV (reference sequence). The DNA of the CDR3 is TGTGCCAGCAGTCCCAGGACAGTTCCCTACGAGCAGTACTTC. Its translation is CASSPRTVPYEQYF.

The chain uses TRBV29-1 and TRBJ2-1; perhaps TRBD2 as D (5 bases). The germline V gene has CDR1 SQVTM and CDR2 ANQGSEA. The germline V and J ends were trimmed by 4 bases and 0 bases, with 13 bases remaining between them. The CDR3 loop spans 15 amino acids. As DNA, the CDR3 is TGCAGCGTTGCTTTCGGGGTGAGCTCCTACAATGAGCAGTTCTTC. Encoded protein: CSVAFGVSSYNEQFF.

The chain couples TRBV7-9 to TRBJ2-3; D is tentatively TRBD1 or TRBD2 (5 bases each). There are 14 residues in the CDR3. The V end lost 0 bases, the J end lost 4 bases, and 8 bases lay between the germline ends. Germline loops: CDR1 SEHNR, CDR2 FQNEAQ (reference sequence). The CDR3 DNA sequence: TGTGCCAGCAGCTTAGCGAGGGACCCAGATACGCAGTATTTT. This sequence encodes CASSLARDPDTQYF.

The chain is built from TRBV7-3 and TRBJ2-2; TRBD2 might be the D (5 bases). The CDR3 contains 14 residues. Germline-derived CDR1 and CDR2 are SGHTA and FQGTGA. V dropped 8 bases and J dropped 2 bases, with 12 bases sitting between them. The CDR3 sequence is CASQRLTNTGELFF. As DNA, the CDR3 is TGTGCCAGCCAGCGGCTTACTAACACCGGGGAGCTGTTTTTT.

The gene calls are TRBV27 and TRBJ2-1; 11 bases match TRBD2. There are 15 residues in the CDR3. After removal of 4 bases from V and 5 bases from J, the junction contained 4 bases not matched to a gene. CDR1 and CDR2 (germline): MNHEY, SMNVEV (reference sequence). CDR3 nucleotides: TGTGCCAGCAGTTACCGACTAGCGGGGAACAATGAGCAGTTCTTC. It codes for CASSYRLAGNNEQFF.

The CDR3 region is CASSFLTGLSTDTQYF. The DNA for the CDR3 is TGTGCCAGCAGCTTCCTAACGGGACTGAGCACAGATACGCAGTATTTT. This chain links TRBV5-6 with TRBJ2-3, with a possible D match to TRBD2 (6 bases). The germline gives CDR1 SGHDT, CDR2 YYEEEE. This CDR3 spans 16 amino acids. V was shortened by 2 bases and J by 0 bases, with 13 bases between the two germline ends.

V and J are TRBV18 and TRBJ2-1, with 7 bases lining up with TRBD1. The CDR3 loop spans 14 amino acids. CDR1 is KGHSH, CDR2 LQKENI, per germline. Trimming took 1 base from V and 6 from J; bases not matched to a gene: 3. The CDR3 nucleotides are TGTGCCAGCTCACCACAAACAGGGGTCAATGAGCAGTTCTTC. Translated: CASSPQTGVNEQFF. Drawing the rest from reference TRBV18 and TRBJ2-1, the complete variable domain is NAGVMQNPRHLVRRRGQEARLRCSPMKGHSHVYWYRQLPEEGLKFMVYLQKENIIDESGMPKERFSAEFPKEGPSILRIQQVVRGDSAAYFCASSPQTGVNEQFFGPGTRLTVL.

The CDR3 sequence is CASRPGLAGAHEQFF. DNA of the CDR3: TGCGCCAGCAGGCCGGGACTAGCGGGAGCACACGAGCAGTTCTTC. The chain links TRBV4-1 to TRBJ2-1, with 14 bases identical to TRBD2. CDR1 is MGHRA and CDR2 is YSYEKL in the germline V gene. After removal of 6 bases from V and 10 bases from J, the junction contained 8 bases not matched to a gene. The CDR3 extends over 15 amino acids.

The V and J genes are TRBV11-2 and TRBJ2-5; D ambiguous. This CDR3 contains 13 residues. CDR1 is SGHAT, CDR2 FQNNGV, per germline. The V and J ends lost 3 bases and 4 bases respectively, with 9 bases between them. This CDR3 reads CASSFHRSETQYF. The DNA of the CDR3 is TGTGCCAGCAGCTTTCATAGATCAGAGACCCAGTACTTC.

The gene calls are TRBV5-6 and TRBJ1-1; tentatively, D is TRBD1 (6 bases). The CDR3 has 15 residues. V lost 0 bases and J lost 5, with 14 bases in between. CDR1 and CDR2 (germline): SGHDT, YYEEEE. The CDR3 reads CASSLVQGWETEAFF. The CDR3 DNA is TGTGCCAGCAGCTTGGTTCAGGGGTGGGAAACTGAAGCTTTCTTT.

This clone was recorded a few times. The V call is TRBV7-2, the J call TRBJ2-7, with D unresolved. From germline, CDR1 is SGHTA and CDR2 FQGNSA. CDR3 length equals 13 residues. Deletions cut 5 bases from V and 2 bases from J, with 10 bases between. CDR3 loop: CASSLIPTYEQYF. The CDR3 coding sequence is TGTGCCAGCAGCCTGATCCCAACCTACGAGCAGTACTTC. The whole variable domain, filled in from reference TRBV7-2 and TRBJ2-7, reads GAGVSQSPSNKVTEKGKDVELRCDPISGHTALYWYRQSLGQGLEFLIYFQGNSAPDKSGLPSDRFSAERTGGSVSTLTIQRTQQEDSAVYLCASSLIPTYEQYFGPGTRLTVT.